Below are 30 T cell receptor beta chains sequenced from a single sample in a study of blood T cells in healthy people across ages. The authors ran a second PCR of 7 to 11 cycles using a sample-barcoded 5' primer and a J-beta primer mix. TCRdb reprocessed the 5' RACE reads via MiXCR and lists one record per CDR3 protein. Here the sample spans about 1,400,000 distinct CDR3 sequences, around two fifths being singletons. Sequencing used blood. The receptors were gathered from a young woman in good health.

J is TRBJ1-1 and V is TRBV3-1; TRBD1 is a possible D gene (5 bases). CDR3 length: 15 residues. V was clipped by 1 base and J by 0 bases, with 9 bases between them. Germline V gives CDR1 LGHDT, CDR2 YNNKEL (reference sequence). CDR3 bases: TGTGCCAGCAGCCAAGGGACAAGATTGAACACTGAAGCTTTCTTT. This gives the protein CASSQGTRLNTEAFF.

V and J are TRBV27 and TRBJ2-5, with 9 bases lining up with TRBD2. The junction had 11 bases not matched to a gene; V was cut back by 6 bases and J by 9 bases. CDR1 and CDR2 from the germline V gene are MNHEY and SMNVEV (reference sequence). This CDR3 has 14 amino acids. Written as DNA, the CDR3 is TGTGCCAGCAGGGGTAGCGGGGGCTCCGGGCCCCAGTACTTC. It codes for CASRGSGGSGPQYF.

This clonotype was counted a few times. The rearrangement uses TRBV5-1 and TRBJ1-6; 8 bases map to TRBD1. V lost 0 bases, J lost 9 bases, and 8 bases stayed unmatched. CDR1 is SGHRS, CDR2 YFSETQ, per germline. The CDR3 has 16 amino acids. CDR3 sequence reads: CASSLAPDRVGSPLHF. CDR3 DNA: TGCGCCAGCAGCTTGGCACCGGACAGGGTCGGTTCACCCCTCCACTTT.

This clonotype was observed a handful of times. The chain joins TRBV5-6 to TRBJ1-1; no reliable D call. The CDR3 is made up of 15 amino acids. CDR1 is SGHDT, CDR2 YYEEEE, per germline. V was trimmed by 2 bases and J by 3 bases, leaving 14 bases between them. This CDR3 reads CASSFGISGDTEAFF. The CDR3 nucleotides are TGTGCCAGCAGCTTCGGAATTTCGGGCGACACTGAAGCTTTCTTT.

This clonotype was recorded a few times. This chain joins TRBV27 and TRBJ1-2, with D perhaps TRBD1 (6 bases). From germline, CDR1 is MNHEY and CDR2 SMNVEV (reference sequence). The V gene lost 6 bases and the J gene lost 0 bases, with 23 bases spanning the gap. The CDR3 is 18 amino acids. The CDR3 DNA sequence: TGTGCCAGCAGAGGGATACAGGGCGTTGATGCAGCTAACTATGGCTACACCTTC. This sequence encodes CASRGIQGVDAANYGYTF.

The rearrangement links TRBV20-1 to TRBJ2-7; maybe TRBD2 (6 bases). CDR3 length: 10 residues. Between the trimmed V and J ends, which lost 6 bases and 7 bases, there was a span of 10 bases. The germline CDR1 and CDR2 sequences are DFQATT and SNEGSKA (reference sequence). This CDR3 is CSAYGGEQYF. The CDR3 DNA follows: TGCAGTGCGTACGGGGGAGAGCAGTACTTC.

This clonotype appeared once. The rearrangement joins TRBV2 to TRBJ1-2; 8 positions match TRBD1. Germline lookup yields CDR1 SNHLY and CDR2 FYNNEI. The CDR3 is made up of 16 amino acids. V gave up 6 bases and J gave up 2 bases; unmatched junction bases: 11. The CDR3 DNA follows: TGTGCCAGCAGCCTAGACTCAGGGGGCTGGAACTATGGCTACACCTTC. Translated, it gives CASSLDSGGWNYGYTF.

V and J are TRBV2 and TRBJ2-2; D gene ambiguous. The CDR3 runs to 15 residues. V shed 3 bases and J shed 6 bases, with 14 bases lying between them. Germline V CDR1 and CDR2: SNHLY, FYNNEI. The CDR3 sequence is CASSERLNMAGELFF. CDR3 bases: TGTGCCAGCAGTGAGCGTCTTAATATGGCCGGGGAGCTGTTTTTT.

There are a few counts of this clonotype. The CDR3 spells CASSLEAGGGYEQYF. CDR3 sequence (DNA): TGCGCCAGCAGCTTGGAAGCAGGGGGCGGCTACGAGCAGTACTTC. The chain joins TRBV5-1 to TRBJ2-7; 8 nucleotides match TRBD1. Germline CDR1 is SGHRS and CDR2 is YFSETQ. The CDR3 is made up of 15 amino acids. V shed 0 bases, J shed 3 bases, and the junction held 5 bases outside the gene matches.

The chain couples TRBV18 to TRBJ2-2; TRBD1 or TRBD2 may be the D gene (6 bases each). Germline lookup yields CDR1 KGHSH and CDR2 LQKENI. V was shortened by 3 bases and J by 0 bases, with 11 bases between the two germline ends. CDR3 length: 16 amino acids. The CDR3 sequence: CASSPIGGANTGELFF. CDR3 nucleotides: TGTGCCAGCTCACCTATCGGGGGCGCGAACACCGGGGAGCTGTTTTTT.

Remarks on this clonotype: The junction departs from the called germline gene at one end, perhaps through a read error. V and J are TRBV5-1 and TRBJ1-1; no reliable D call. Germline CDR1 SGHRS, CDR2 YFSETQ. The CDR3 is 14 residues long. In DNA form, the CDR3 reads TGCGCCAGCAGCTATATCTGGGAGAACGCTGAAGCTTTCTTT. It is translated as CASSYIWENAEAFF. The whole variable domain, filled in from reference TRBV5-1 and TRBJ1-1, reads KAGVTQTPRYLIKTRGQQVTLSCSPISGHRSVSWYQQTPGQGLQFLFEYFSETQRNKGNFPGRFSGRQFSNSRSEMNVSTLELGDSALYLCASSYIWENAEAFFGQGTRLTVV.

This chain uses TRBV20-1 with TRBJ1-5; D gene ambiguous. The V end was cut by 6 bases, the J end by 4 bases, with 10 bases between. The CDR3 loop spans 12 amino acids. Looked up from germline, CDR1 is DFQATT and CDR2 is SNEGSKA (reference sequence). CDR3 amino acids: CSAEKGNQPQHF. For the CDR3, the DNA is TGCAGTGCCGAAAAGGGTAATCAGCCCCAGCATTTT.

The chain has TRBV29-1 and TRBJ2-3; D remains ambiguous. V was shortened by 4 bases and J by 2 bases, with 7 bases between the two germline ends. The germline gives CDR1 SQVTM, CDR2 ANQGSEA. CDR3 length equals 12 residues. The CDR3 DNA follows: TGCAGCGTTGTTCTCTACACAGATACGCAGTATTTT. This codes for CSVVLYTDTQYF.

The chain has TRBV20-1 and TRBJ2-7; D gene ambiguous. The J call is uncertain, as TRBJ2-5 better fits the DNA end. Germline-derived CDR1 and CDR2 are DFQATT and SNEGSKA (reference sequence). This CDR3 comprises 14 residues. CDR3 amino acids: CSARDSRIEETQYF. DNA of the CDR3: TGCAGTGCTAGAGATAGCCGGATAGAAGAGACCCAGTACTTC.

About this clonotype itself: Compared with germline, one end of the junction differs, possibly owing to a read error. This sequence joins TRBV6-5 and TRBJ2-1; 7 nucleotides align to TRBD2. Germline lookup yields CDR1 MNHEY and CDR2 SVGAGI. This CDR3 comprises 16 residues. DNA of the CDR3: TGTGCCAACAGTCCCCCTAGCGGAAGCTCCTACAATGAGCAGTTCTTC. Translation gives CANSPPSGSSYNEQFF.

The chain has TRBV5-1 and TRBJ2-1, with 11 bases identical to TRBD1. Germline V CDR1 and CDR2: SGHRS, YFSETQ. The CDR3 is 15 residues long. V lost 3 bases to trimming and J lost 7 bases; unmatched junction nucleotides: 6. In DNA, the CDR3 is TGCGCCAGCAGCTCCGGGACAGGGGGTAGAAATGAGCAGTTCTTC. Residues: CASSSGTGGRNEQFF.

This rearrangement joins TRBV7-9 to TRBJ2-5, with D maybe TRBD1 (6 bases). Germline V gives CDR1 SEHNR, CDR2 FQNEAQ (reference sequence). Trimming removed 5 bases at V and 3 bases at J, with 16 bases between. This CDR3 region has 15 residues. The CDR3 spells CASSPRGAGEETQYF. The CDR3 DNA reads TGTGCCAGCAGCCCCAGGGGAGCAGGTGAAGAGACCCAGTACTTC.

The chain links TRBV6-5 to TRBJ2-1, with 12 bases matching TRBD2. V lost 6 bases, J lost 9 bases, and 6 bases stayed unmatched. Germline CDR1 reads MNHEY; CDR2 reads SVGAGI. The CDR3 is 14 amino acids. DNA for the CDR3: TGTGCCAGCAGGACTAGCGGGAGCTTGGGTGAGCAGTTCTTC. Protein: CASRTSGSLGEQFF.

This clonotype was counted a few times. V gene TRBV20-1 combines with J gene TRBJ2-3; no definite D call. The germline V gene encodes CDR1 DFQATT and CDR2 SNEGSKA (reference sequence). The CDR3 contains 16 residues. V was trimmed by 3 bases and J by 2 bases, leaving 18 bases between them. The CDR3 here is CSASPGDPDHTDTQYF. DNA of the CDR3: TGCAGTGCTAGTCCGGGTGATCCGGACCACACAGATACGCAGTATTTT.

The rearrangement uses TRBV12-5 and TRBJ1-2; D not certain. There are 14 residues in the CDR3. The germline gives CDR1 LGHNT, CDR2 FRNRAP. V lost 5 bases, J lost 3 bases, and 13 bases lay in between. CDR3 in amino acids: CASGIGREYYGYTF. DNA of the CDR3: TGTGCTAGTGGTATAGGGAGGGAGTACTATGGCTACACCTTC.

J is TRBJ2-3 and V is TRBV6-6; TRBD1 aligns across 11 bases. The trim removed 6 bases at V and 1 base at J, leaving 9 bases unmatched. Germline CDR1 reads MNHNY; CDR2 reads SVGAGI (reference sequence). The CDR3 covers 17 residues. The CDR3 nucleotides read TGTGCCAGCAGCCCCCGGGACAGGGGGGGAGGCACAGATACGCAGTATTTT. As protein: CASSPRDRGGGTDTQYF.

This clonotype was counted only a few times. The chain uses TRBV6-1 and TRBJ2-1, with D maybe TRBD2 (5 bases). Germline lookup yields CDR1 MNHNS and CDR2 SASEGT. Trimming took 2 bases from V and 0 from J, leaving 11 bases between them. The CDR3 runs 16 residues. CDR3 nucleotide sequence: TGTGCCAGCAGTGAAATCTCCGGGGTCTCCTACAATGAGCAGTTCTTC. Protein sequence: CASSEISGVSYNEQFF.

CDR3 amino acids: CASSFPTGTADTEAFF. The CDR3 DNA reads as TGTGCCAGCAGCTTTCCCACCGGGACAGCGGACACTGAAGCTTTCTTT. This chain links TRBV7-3 with TRBJ1-1; TRBD1 matches 7 bases. CDR1 and CDR2 from the germline V gene are SGHTA and FQGTGA. V lost 3 bases, J lost 3 bases, and 10 bases stayed unmatched. The CDR3 has 16 residues.

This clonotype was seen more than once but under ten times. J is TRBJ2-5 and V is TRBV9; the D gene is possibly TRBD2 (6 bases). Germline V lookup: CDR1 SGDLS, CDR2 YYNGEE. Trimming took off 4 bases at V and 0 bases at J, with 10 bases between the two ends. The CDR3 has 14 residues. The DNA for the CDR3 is TGTGCCAGCAGCTCCCGGGGGTACCAAGAGACCCAGTACTTC. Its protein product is CASSSRGYQETQYF. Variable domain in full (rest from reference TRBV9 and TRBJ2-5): DSGVTQTPKHLITATGQRVTLRCSPRSGDLSVYWYQQSLDQGLQFLIQYYNGEERAKGNILERFSAQQFPDLHSELNLSSLELGDSALYFCASSSRGYQETQYFGPGTRLLVL.

CDR3 coding DNA: TGCGCCAGCAGCCTCGGAACCGCGGGCACCTACTCCCTCTACGAGCAGTACTTC. As protein: CASSLGTAGTYSLYEQYF. The V and J genes are TRBV5-1 and TRBJ2-7, with D possibly TRBD2 on 5 matching bases. Between the trimmed V and J ends, which lost 4 bases and 3 bases, there was a span of 26 bases. The CDR3 spans 18 residues. Germline V gene data show CDR1 as SGHRS and CDR2 as YFSETQ.

The CDR3 loop reads CAWKGGLYEQYF. The CDR3 nucleotides read TGTGCCTGGAAGGGGGGCCTGTACGAGCAGTACTTC. This chain joins TRBV30 and TRBJ2-7; perhaps D is TRBD1 or TRBD2 (6 bases each). CDR1 is GTSNPN, CDR2 SVGIG, per germline (reference sequence). V lost 4 bases and J lost 4, with 11 bases in between. CDR3 length equals 12 residues.

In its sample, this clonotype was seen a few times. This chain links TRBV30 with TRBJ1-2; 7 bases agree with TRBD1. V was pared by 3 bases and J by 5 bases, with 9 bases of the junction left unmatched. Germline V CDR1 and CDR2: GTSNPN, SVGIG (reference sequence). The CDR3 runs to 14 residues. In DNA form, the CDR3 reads TGTGCCTGGAGAACCCCGACAGGGCCATATGGCTACACCTTC. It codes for CAWRTPTGPYGYTF.

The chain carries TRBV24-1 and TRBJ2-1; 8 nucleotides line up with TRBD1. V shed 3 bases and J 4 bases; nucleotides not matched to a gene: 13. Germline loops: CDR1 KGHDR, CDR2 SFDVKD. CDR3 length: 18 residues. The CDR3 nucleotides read TGTGCCACCAGTGATCAGGGAGCAGGGGGCTTCGAGTACAATGAGCAGTTCTTC. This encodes CATSDQGAGGFEYNEQFF.

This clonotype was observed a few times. The CDR3 is CASMRQPQDTQYF. CDR3 nucleotides: TGCGCCAGCATGAGACAGCCCCAAGATACGCAGTATTTT. The chain recombines TRBV10-2 with TRBJ2-3; D is perhaps TRBD1 (5 bases). Trimming left V 7 bases short and J 5 bases short, with 13 bases between. This CDR3 comprises 13 residues. Looked up from germline, CDR1 is WSHSY and CDR2 is SAAADI.

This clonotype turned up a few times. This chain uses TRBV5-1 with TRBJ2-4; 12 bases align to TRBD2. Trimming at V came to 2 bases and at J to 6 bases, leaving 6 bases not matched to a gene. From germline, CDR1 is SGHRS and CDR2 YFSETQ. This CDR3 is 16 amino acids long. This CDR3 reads CASSFSSGGAGNIQYF. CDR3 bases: TGCGCCAGCAGCTTCTCTAGCGGGGGGGCCGGAAACATTCAGTACTTC.